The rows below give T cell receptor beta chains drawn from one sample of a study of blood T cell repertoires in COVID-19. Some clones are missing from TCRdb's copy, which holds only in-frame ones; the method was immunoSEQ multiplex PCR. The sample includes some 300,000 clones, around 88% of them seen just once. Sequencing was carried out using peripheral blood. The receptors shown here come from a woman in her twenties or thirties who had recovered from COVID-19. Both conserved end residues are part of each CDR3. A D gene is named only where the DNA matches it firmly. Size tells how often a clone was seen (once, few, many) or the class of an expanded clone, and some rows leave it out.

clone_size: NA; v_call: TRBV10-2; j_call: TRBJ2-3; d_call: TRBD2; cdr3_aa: CASRLAGGTDTQYF; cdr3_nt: TGCGCCAGCAGGTTAGCGGGGGGAACAGATACGCAGTATTTT
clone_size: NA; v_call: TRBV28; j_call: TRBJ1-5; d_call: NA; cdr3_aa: CASSLTGMTSNQPQHF; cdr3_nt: TGTGCCAGCAGTTTAACCGGGATGACTAGCAATCAGCCCCAGCATTTT
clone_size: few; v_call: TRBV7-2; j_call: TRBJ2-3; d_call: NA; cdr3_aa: CASSSSGTDTQYF; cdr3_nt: TGTGCCAGCAGCTCCTCGGGCACAGATACGCAGTATTTT
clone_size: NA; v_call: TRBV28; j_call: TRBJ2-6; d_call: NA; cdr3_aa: CASSLGHGANVLTF; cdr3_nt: TGTGCCAGTTCGTTGGGGCACGGGGCCAACGTCCTGACTTTC
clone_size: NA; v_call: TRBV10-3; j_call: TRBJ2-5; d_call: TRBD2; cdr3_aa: CAISESLAGVQTQYF; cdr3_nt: TGTGCCATCAGTGAGTCCCTAGCGGGGGTACAGACCCAGTACTTC
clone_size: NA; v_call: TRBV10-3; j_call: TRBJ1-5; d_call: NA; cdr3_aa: CAISDSHGPNQPQHF; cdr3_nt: TGTGCCATCAGCGACAGTCACGGACCCAATCAGCCCCAGCATTTT
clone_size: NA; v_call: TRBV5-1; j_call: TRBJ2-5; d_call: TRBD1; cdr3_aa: CASRLGQYQETQYF; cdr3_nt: TGCGCCAGCAGACTGGGACAGTATCAAGAGACCCAGTACTTC
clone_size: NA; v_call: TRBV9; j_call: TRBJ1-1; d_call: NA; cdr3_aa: CASSVVGQGNTEAFF; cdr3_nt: TGTGCCAGCAGCGTAGTCGGGCAGGGGAACACTGAAGCTTTCTTT
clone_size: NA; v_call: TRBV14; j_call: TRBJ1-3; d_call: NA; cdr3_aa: CASSQDTLNGNTIYF; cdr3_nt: TGTGCCAGCAGCCAAGATACTCTAAACGGAAACACCATATATTTT
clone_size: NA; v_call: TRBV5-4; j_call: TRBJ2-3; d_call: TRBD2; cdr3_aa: CASSLGTSEGTDTQYF; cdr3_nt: TGTGCCAGCAGCTTGGGGACTAGCGAGGGAACAGATACGCAGTATTTT
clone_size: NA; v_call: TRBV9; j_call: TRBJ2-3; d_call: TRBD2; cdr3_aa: CASRAGGTDTQYF; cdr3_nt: TGTGCCAGCAGAGCGGGGGGCACAGATACGCAGTATTTT
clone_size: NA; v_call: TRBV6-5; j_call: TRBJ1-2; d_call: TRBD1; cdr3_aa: CASSRDRGFYGYTF; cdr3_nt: TGTGCCAGCAGTCGGGACAGGGGGTTCTATGGCTACACCTTC
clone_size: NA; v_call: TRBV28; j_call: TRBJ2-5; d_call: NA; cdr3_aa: CASSSGGTRGRKGTQYF; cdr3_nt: TGTGCCAGCAGTTCGGGCGGGACCCGGGGGAGGAAGGGGACCCAGTACTTC
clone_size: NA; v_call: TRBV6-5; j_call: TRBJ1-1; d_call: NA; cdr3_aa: CASSYSTRGTEAFF; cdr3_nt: TGTGCCAGCAGTTACTCGACCCGGGGGACTGAAGCTTTCTTT
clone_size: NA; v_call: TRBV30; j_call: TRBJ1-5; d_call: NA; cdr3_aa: CACSAGTSLQEQPQHF; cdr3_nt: TGTGCCTGTAGTGCCGGGACTTCTCTTCAAGAGCAGCCCCAGCATTTT
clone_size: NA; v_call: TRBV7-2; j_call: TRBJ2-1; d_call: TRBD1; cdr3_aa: CASSLSGGDEQFF; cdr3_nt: TGTGCCAGCAGCTTATCAGGGGGAGATGAGCAGTTCTTC
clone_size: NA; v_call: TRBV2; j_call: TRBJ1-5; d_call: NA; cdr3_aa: CASSLQGREQPQHF; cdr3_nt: TGTGCCAGCAGCTTACAAGGCCGGGAGCAGCCCCAGCATTTT
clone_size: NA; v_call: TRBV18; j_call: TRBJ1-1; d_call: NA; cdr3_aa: CASSPPSSLNTEAFF; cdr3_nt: TGTGCCAGCTCACCACCGTCGAGTCTCAACACTGAAGCTTTCTTT
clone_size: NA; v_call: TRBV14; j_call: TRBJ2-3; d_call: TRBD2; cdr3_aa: CASSRSGPSGVDTQYF; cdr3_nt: TGTGCCAGCAGCCGGTCCGGGCCTAGCGGGGTGGATACGCAGTATTTT
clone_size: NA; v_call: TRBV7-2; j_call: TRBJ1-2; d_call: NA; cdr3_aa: CASSPAVGHNYGYTF; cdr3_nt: TGTGCCAGCAGCCCCGCCGTGGGACACAACTATGGCTACACCTTC
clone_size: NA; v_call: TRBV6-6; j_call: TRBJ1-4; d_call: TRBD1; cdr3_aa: CASSYSRPGGGEKLFF; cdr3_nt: TGTGCCAGCAGTTACTCTCGGCCAGGGGGTGGTGAAAAACTGTTTTTT
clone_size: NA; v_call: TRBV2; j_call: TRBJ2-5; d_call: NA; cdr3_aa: CASSESQKQETQYF; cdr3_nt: TGTGCCAGCAGTGAAAGTCAGAAACAAGAGACCCAGTACTTC
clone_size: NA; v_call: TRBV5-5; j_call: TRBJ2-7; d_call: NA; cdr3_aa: CASSLVYEQYF; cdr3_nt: TGTGCCAGCAGCCTGGTATACGAGCAGTACTTC
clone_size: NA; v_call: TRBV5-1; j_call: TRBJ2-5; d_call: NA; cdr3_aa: CASSFEAREETQYF; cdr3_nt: TGCGCCAGCAGCTTCGAGGCGAGGGAAGAGACCCAGTACTTC
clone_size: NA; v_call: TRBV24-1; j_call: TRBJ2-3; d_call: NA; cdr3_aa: CATSESGVPSTDTQYF; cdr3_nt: TGTGCCACCAGTGAGTCCGGAGTCCCTAGCACAGATACGCAGTATTTT